This T cell receptor (beta chain) derives from a study of tumor-infiltrating lymphocytes in primary liver carcinoma. Study at large: Those enrolled were patients of both sexes, who were aged 30 to 69 years. There were tumors of stage T1-T3 N0M0, each 4.2 to 10 cm across.

Each 20-30 mg portion of unsorted bulk tissue served as the source for co-extraction of RNA and DNA. The patients presented with primary liver carcinoma, which was managed through surgical resection. Comments on this clonotype: What it binds is unknown. The germline gene is not matched at one end of the junction; a read error may be the cause.

A constant-region primer primed TCR beta cDNA synthesis from roughly 500 ng of total RNA. Each TCR beta library was derived from three nested multiplex PCR rounds that employed slightly modified ARM-PCR. Running around 9 cycles apiece, the first two PCR rounds relied on TRBV1-TRBV30 forward primers together with a C-beta reverse primer. TCRdb called the multiplex PCR reads again in MiXCR, with one record for every CDR3 protein. The data show roughly 190,000 distinct CDR3 sequences, around 85% seen once. Study-level findings and limits: When set against blood, tumors had a significantly higher top-250-clone fraction (p = 0.039).

Looked up from germline, CDR1 is ENHRY and CDR2 is SYGVKD. The CDR3 contains 16 residues. The sequencing input was tumor tissue from primary liver carcinoma. This clonotype was sampled from a man in his forties with primary liver carcinoma and hepatitis B virus infection. The chain joins TRBV10-3 to TRBJ2-1, with D hard to call. The chain's CDR3 is CAIRHLPTVSYNEQLF. Here the CDR3 DNA reads TGTGCCATCAGACACCTGCCGACTGTCTCCTACAATGAGCAGTTATTC.